The entry below describes one T cell receptor (beta chain). Its cognate antigen is unknown. These data are taken from a study of cytomegalovirus exposure and HLA in healthy donors. Across the study: The roughly 670 first-cohort repertoires shared a platform with the approximately 130 validation repertoires, as reported in a later analysis.

Libraries were prepared by immunoSEQ multiplex PCR; TCRdb keeps only in-frame clonotypes and omits some of them. This table holds about 130,000 clones, around nine tenths found once. Whole-study findings and limits: Rare TCR sequences predominated, though certain public TCRs were found in many donors. One later analysis, an examination of the 120 validation repertoires, found that first-cohort TCR clusters tended to co-occur in them. In vitro data verified three CMV-associated chains as specific for CMV antigens.

CDR1 is GTSNPN, CDR2 SVGIG, per germline (reference sequence). J lost 4 bases, V lost 0 bases, and 8 bases had no gene match. This CDR3 region has 15 residues. This sequence was found in a man aged 25-45 years in good health and CMV-seronegative. Sequencing was performed on PBMCs. This rearrangement joins TRBV30 to TRBJ2-5, with 7 bases fitting TRBD2. The CDR3 loop reads CAWSVNGRPGETQYF. The CDR3 nucleotides read TGTGCCTGGAGTGTAAACGGGAGGCCCGGAGAGACCCAGTACTTC.